The T cell receptor (beta chain) described here comes from a study of cytotoxic CD8 clonotypes in ibrutinib-treated CLL. General study findings and limits: Rising at ibrutinib response, clonality subsequently fell back toward baseline at progression.

The protocol was immunoSEQ multiplex PCR, while the TCRdb copy is restricted to in-frame clones and leaves out a portion. The sample carries tens of thousands of clones, less than 60% recorded once. On this clone itself: What it binds is unknown.

V dropped 4 bases and J dropped 7; count of bases not matched to a gene: 8. There are 15 residues in the CDR3. The germline V gene encodes CDR1 SGHAT and CDR2 FQNNGV. The chain joins TRBV11-2 to TRBJ2-2; the match to TRBD1 covers 8 bases. This TCR came from a human donor with chronic lymphocytic leukemia. Here the sequenced sample was PBMCs, taken before ibrutinib treatment. CDR3 DNA sequence: TGTGCCAGCAGCTCTGGCAGGGGGCGGTTCGGGGAGCTGTTTTTT. Its protein product is CASSSGRGRFGELFF.